These 25 T cell receptor beta chains were sequenced from one sample in a study of cytomegalovirus exposure and HLA in healthy donors. TCRdb's table, derived via immunoSEQ multiplex PCR, lists solely in-frame clones and lacks some. The data show under 75,000 clones, approximately 95% seen once. The sequencing input was PBMCs. The origin of the receptors is a woman between 18 and 29 years old in good health and CMV-seronegative.

The chain recombines TRBV27 with TRBJ2-2; 8 nucleotides line up with TRBD1. This CDR3 has 16 residues. Germline V gene data show CDR1 as MNHEY and CDR2 as SMNVEV (reference sequence). The V gene end was trimmed by 7 bases and the J gene end by 4 bases; junction bases not matched to a gene: 11. The CDR3 nucleotides are TGTGCCAGCACCCATGGGGCAGGGGGCGGCACCGGGGAGCTGTTTTTT. Amino acids: CASTHGAGGGTGELFF.

The chain joins TRBV4-1 to TRBJ1-1, with D perhaps matching TRBD1 (6 bases). The CDR3 has 14 amino acids. Deletions cut 6 bases from V and 2 bases from J, with 13 bases between. Germline loops: CDR1 MGHRA, CDR2 YSYEKL. CDR3 sequence reads: CASRGGAVNTEAFF. In nucleotides, the CDR3 is TGCGCCAGCAGGGGGGGGGCCGTTAACACTGAAGCTTTCTTT.

J is TRBJ2-2 and V is TRBV7-3; D perhaps matches TRBD2 (5 bases). With 1 base removed from V and 7 bases from J, the gap between germline ends came to 7 bases. Germline V gene lookup returns CDR1 SGHTA and CDR2 FQGTGA. The CDR3 runs 13 residues. The CDR3 DNA reads TGTGCCAGCAGCTTAATTCGGGGCGGGGAGCTGTTTTTT. Translated: CASSLIRGGELFF.

The chain carries TRBV29-1 and TRBJ2-7; a weak D match, TRBD1 (6 bases). Trimming removed 2 bases from V and 6 bases from J, with 20 bases in between. The germline V gene encodes CDR1 SQVTM and CDR2 ANQGSEA. The CDR3 sequence is 15 residues long. CDR3 sequence (DNA): TGCAGCGTTGAACGGGGACCTGGCAGGGGTGGCGAGCAGTACTTC. As protein: CSVERGPGRGGEQYF.

J is TRBJ1-2 and V is TRBV27; D is uncertain. This CDR3 has 16 residues. In germline, CDR1 is MNHEY, CDR2 SMNVEV (reference sequence). Trimming stripped 7 bases from V and 8 bases from J, with 26 bases between. The DNA of the CDR3 is TGTGCCAGCACCACATGGACGGAAGGTCCCGGAGGGGGCTACACCTTC. Residues: CASTTWTEGPGGGYTF.

The genes are TRBV7-2 and TRBJ2-5, with TRBD1 identical over 8 bases. Losses at the gene ends were 5 bases for V and 4 bases for J; bases not matched to a gene: 9. CDR1 and CDR2 (germline): SGHTA, FQGNSA. The CDR3 is 15 residues long. CDR3 protein: CASSTHGQGGETQYF. The CDR3 region has the DNA TGTGCCAGCAGCACCCACGGACAGGGTGGAGAGACCCAGTACTTC. The variable domain in full, with the rest retrieved from reference TRBV7-2 and TRBJ2-5, is GAGVSQSPSNKVTEKGKDVELRCDPISGHTALYWYRQSLGQGLEFLIYFQGNSAPDKSGLPSDRFSAERTGGSVSTLTIQRTQQEDSAVYLCASSTHGQGGETQYFGPGTRLLVL.

This rearrangement joins TRBV5-1 to TRBJ2-3; TRBD2 matches 13 bases. The CDR3 is made up of 16 amino acids. V shed 4 bases, J shed 2 bases, and the junction held 4 bases outside the gene matches. Germline V CDR1 and CDR2: SGHRS, YFSETQ. CDR3 sequence reads: CASSVTSGRLTDTQYF. Written as DNA, the CDR3 is TGCGCCAGCAGCGTGACTAGCGGGAGGCTCACAGATACGCAGTATTTT.

The chain is built from TRBV30 and TRBJ1-5, with D perhaps matching TRBD1 (6 bases). The CDR3 covers 14 residues. V was pared by 5 bases and J by 3 bases, with 14 bases between. CDR1 is GTSNPN, CDR2 SVGIG, per germline (reference sequence). DNA for the CDR3: TGTGCCTGGGGCACAGGGTTTGACAATCAGCCCCAGCATTTT. Translating gives CAWGTGFDNQPQHF.

The chain recombines TRBV28 with TRBJ1-2; 9 bases agree with TRBD1. Trimming removed 6 bases from V and 3 bases from J; junction bases left unmatched: 5. The CDR3 totals 14 residues. Germline V gives CDR1 MDHEN, CDR2 SYDVKM. CDR3 nucleotides: TGTGCCAGCAGCCCGGGACAGGGTCACTATGGCTACACCTTC. Residues: CASSPGQGHYGYTF.

The rearrangement links TRBV5-6 to TRBJ2-1; 10 bases line up with TRBD2. CDR1 and CDR2 from the germline V gene are SGHDT and YYEEEE. The CDR3 consists of 13 residues. Losses at the gene ends were 4 bases for V and 13 bases for J; bases not matched to a gene: 8. The CDR3 DNA follows: TGTGCCAGCAGCCCGGGACTAGCGACTCTACAGTTCTTC. Translating gives CASSPGLATLQFF.

This clone was detected once. The V gene is TRBV4-2, the J gene TRBJ2-2, with 8 bases fitting TRBD2. V trimming: 4 bases; J trimming: 2 bases; junction bases outside the gene matches: 6. The germline V gene encodes CDR1 LGHNA and CDR2 YNFKEQ. This CDR3 is built from 16 residues. The CDR3 sequence: CASSLMTSDNTGELFF. In nucleotides, the CDR3 is TGTGCCAGCAGCCTAATGACTAGCGACAACACCGGGGAGCTGTTTTTT.

The chain recombines TRBV28 with TRBJ2-2; 8 positions agree with TRBD2. CDR1 and CDR2 (germline): MDHEN, SYDVKM. The CDR3 length is 19 residues. With 5 bases clipped from V and 5 bases from J, the junction kept 19 bases outside the gene matches. Here the CDR3 reads CASSPPPYRSGRGTGELFF. Written as DNA, the CDR3 is TGTGCCAGCAGTCCCCCCCCCTATAGGAGCGGGAGAGGGACCGGGGAGCTGTTTTTT.

J is TRBJ2-1 and V is TRBV19, with D possibly being TRBD1 (5 bases). Deletions cut 3 bases from V and 5 bases from J, with 14 bases between. CDR3 length equals 15 residues. Germline V CDR1 and CDR2: LNHDA, SQIVND (reference sequence). The CDR3 here is CASSILQGSNNEQFF. For the CDR3, the DNA is TGTGCCAGTAGTATTCTGCAGGGCTCTAACAATGAGCAGTTCTTC.

This chain links TRBV19 with TRBJ2-3; 7 bases line up with TRBD1. V gave up 3 bases and J gave up 3 bases; unmatched junction bases: 6. CDR1 and CDR2 from the germline V gene are LNHDA and SQIVND (reference sequence). The CDR3 extends over 15 amino acids. CDR3: CASSIRQGPTDTQYF. The CDR3 nucleotides read TGTGCCAGTAGTATCCGACAGGGCCCGACAGATACGCAGTATTTT.

The chain carries TRBV6-4 and TRBJ2-1, with 11 positions matching TRBD2. J gave up 6 bases and V 5 bases, and 6 bases lay outside the gene matches. This CDR3 contains 15 residues. Germline V gene lookup returns CDR1 MRHNA and CDR2 SNTAGT. The CDR3 DNA sequence: TGTGCCAGCAGTACAACTAGCGGGAGCAGCAATGAGCAGTTCTTC. The encoded protein is CASSTTSGSSNEQFF.

V is TRBV15 and J is TRBJ1-5; D not resolved. V gave up 8 bases and J gave up 2 bases, with 7 bases separating them. The CDR3 is 12 amino acids. Germline lookup yields CDR1 LNHNV and CDR2 YYDKDF (reference sequence). The CDR3, as DNA: TGTGCCACCGGAGACGGCAATCAGCCCCAGCATTTT. Translated, it gives CATGDGNQPQHF.

V usage is TRBV5-1 and J usage is TRBJ2-1; no firm D call. This CDR3 spans 15 amino acids. V was clipped by 5 bases and J by 0 bases, with 12 bases between them. Germline CDR1 is SGHRS and CDR2 is YFSETQ. The CDR3 loop is CASREQSSSYNEQFF. The CDR3 nucleotides are TGCGCCAGCAGGGAACAGTCGAGCTCCTACAATGAGCAGTTCTTC.

This CDR3 is CASSLCPPTGPLGNEQFF. In DNA, the CDR3 is TGTGCCAGCAGTTTATGCCCCCCTACAGGGCCCTTGGGGAATGAGCAGTTCTTC. The chain links TRBV28 to TRBJ2-1, with D maybe TRBD1 (6 bases). The V end lost 0 bases, the J end lost 7 bases, and 22 bases lay between the germline ends. Germline V gives CDR1 MDHEN, CDR2 SYDVKM. This CDR3 region has 18 residues.

The J gene is TRBJ2-7, the V gene TRBV9, with TRBD1 matching 8 bases. Trimming cost V 4 bases and J 2 bases; bases outside gene matches: 8. This CDR3 spans 15 amino acids. Germline V lookup: CDR1 SGDLS, CDR2 YYNGEE. The CDR3 spells CASSTTTGDTYEQYF. The CDR3 DNA reads TGTGCCAGCAGCACAACGACAGGGGATACCTACGAGCAGTACTTC.

The rearrangement uses TRBV6-5 and TRBJ2-1, with 8 positions matching TRBD2. The junction had 10 bases not matched to a gene; V was cut back by 6 bases and J by 9 bases. This CDR3 comprises 14 residues. Germline loops: CDR1 MNHEY, CDR2 SVGAGI. CDR3 nucleotide sequence: TGTGCCAGCAGACGGACTAGCCCCGGGGGTGAGCAGTTCTTC. It encodes CASRRTSPGGEQFF.

The rearrangement joins TRBV10-3 to TRBJ1-1; D gene ambiguous. Germline CDR1 reads ENHRY; CDR2 reads SYGVKD. The CDR3 consists of 12 residues. Trimming left V 7 bases short and J 1 base short, with 7 bases between. The CDR3 sequence: CAITPGNTEAFF. CDR3 nucleotides: TGTGCCATCACCCCGGGGAACACTGAAGCTTTCTTT.

This chain links TRBV19 with TRBJ2-1, with 11 bases matching TRBD2. Germline CDR1 is LNHDA and CDR2 is SQIVND (reference sequence). The V segment lost 7 bases and the J segment 4 bases; nucleotides outside the gene matches: 6. This CDR3 is 15 amino acids long. The CDR3: CASTLGTSGYNEQFF. The DNA of the CDR3 is TGTGCCAGTACCCTGGGGACTAGCGGTTACAATGAGCAGTTCTTC.

This chain connects TRBV5-5 to TRBJ2-6, with 8 bases matching TRBD1. The CDR3 is 20 amino acids. Germline trimming cut 2 bases from V and 0 bases from J; bases unmatched to any gene: 13. The germline V gene has CDR1 SGHKS and CDR2 YYEKEE (reference sequence). The CDR3, as DNA: TGTGCCAGCAGCTTACGGGACAGGTGTCGCGTACCCTCTGGGGCCAACGTCCTGACTTTC. Translation gives CASSLRDRCRVPSGANVLTF.

V gene TRBV15 combines with J gene TRBJ1-1; the D gene is possibly TRBD1 (6 bases). Germline V CDR1 and CDR2: LNHNV, YYDKDF (reference sequence). The CDR3 is 15 amino acids. The germline V and J ends were trimmed by 1 base and 3 bases, with 12 bases remaining between them. CDR3 region: CATSRGGTGHTEAFF. In DNA, the CDR3 is TGTGCCACCAGCAGAGGGGGAACAGGGCACACTGAAGCTTTCTTT. Filled out from reference TRBV15 and TRBJ1-1, the complete variable domain reads DAMVIQNPRYQVTQFGKPVTLSCSQTLNHNVMYWYQQKSSQAPKLLFHYYDKDFNNEADTPDNFQSRRPNTSFCFLDIRSPGLGDTAMYLCATSRGGTGHTEAFFGQGTRLTVV.

This rearrangement joins TRBV4-1 to TRBJ1-1; 7 nucleotides match TRBD1. Germline trimming cut 2 bases from V and 10 bases from J; bases unmatched to any gene: 13. There are 15 residues in the CDR3. Germline V CDR1 and CDR2: MGHRA, YSYEKL. CDR3 bases: TGCGCCAGCAGCCAATATCCAGGACAGGACAAGGGAGCTTTCTTT. Translating gives CASSQYPGQDKGAFF.